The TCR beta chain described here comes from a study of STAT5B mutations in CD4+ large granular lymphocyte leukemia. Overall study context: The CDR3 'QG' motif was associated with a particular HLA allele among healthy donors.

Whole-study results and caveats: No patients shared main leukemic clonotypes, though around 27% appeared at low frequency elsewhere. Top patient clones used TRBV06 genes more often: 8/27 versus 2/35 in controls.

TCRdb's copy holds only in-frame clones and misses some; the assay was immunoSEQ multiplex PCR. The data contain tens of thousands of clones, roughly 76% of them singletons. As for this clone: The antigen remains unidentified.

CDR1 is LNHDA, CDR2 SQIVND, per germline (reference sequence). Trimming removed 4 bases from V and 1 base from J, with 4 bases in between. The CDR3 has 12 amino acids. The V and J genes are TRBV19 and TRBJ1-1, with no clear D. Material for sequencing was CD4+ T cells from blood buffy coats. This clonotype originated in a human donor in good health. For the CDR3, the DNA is TGTGCCAGTAGTAGGCGGAACACTGAAGCTTTCTTT. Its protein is CASSRRNTEAFF.